This TCR beta chain was sequenced for a study of CD8 T cells in Susac syndrome (dated by TCRdb to the late 2010s). General notes on the study: Of the Susac syndrome patients who were sequenced, roughly 6 had clinically active disease and fewer than ten were in clinical remission. At the time of blood withdrawal, Susac syndrome patients were either therapy-naive, taking corticosteroids (with some also receiving IVIg), or on IVIg alone. Repertoire sequencing was used to test whether CD8+ T cell activation and differentiation in Susac syndrome was antigen driven. Clonality of the CD8+ T cell repertoire was compared between around eleven healthy donors, about 14 Susac syndrome patients and roughly 16 multiple sclerosis patients.

With respect to this clonotype: What this receptor recognizes is not known. Per-base quality was not reported, and no clone a single base away is much larger than it.

RNA was extracted using the RNeasy kit, and roughly 0.5 to 1 microgram was reverse transcribed with random hexamers. The immunoSEQ multiplex PCR assay, covering 54 Vbeta and 13 Jbeta segments, was used to amplify TCR beta CDR3 regions. PCR amplification bias was corrected by using a synthetic template baseline for primer optimization and computational correction. Under the source paper's analysis protocol: Reads were annotated to V, D and J genes per IMGT and analyzed with immunoSEQ Analyzer, keeping only productive sequences. Clonality was calculated as one minus the Shannon entropy normalized by log2 of the number of productive unique sequences. For each patient and control, public and private clones were evaluated among the 100 most prevalent clones. A clone was defined as Susac-specific if it was absent from the healthy and MS cohorts, from some 980 published viral clones and from other ImmuneACCESS disease sequences. The public reads were reanalyzed by TCRdb: fastp trimming at Q25, MiXCR alignment, in-frame beta chains only. Rows are combined by CDR3 protein, so each entry shows the most common genes and DNA. The V and J calls reflect TCRdb's pipeline rather than the authors' work. The sample data list 85,000 to 120,000 distinct CDR3 sequences, and approximately 94% of these were observed just once. Around 0.41% of the sample is in the top ten clones.

The paper as a whole reports these results and caveats: The study acknowledged that relatively few individuals were included in the TCR sequencing and HLA analysis. Sixteen Susac-specific public clones were identified in the total CD8+ repertoire, and several Susac-specific public clones were identified in the CD8+ TEMRA repertoire. CD8+ repertoires in Susac syndrome showed clonal expansion, which was highest in CD8+ TEMRA cells and was greater in clinically active patients than in remitting patients.

Peripheral blood CD8+ and CD4+ T cells from healthy donors, Susac syndrome patients and multiple sclerosis patients were profiled by high-throughput TCR beta sequencing. The Susac syndrome patients fulfilled recently defined diagnostic criteria for definite or probable disease. CD8+ TEMRA cells were enriched by FACS, while bulk CD8+ and CD4+ T cells were purified by magnetic negative isolation. Blood was drawn into EDTA tubes, processed within 24 hours, and PBMCs were isolated by density gradient centrifugation. PBMCs intended for TCR sequencing were cryopreserved in liquid nitrogen and were subsequently thawed in a 37 degrees C water bath. The sorted or isolated CD4+, CD8+ and CD8+ TEMRA cells had a purity of 90% or higher. The sequence was obtained from a human donor with Susac syndrome. Input material: CD8+ T cells from PBMCs.

The DNA is as follows: TGTGCCAGCAGCCCGACAGGGTTCTCCTACGAGCAGTACTTC. It codes for CASSPTGFSYEQYF. The V gene is TRBV14 and the J gene is TRBJ2-7; 7 middle bases align to TRBD1. From V the trimming removes 4 bases and from J it removes 0 bases, while the gene matches leave 3 bases of the junction unaccounted for. The CDR3 contains 14 residues, cysteine and phenylalanine counted. Of the read, only the CDR3 DNA is kept; its 42 bases are in frame from base 1. The germline V gene provides CDR1 SGHDN and CDR2 FVKESK.